Below, 14 T cell receptor beta chains from the same sample are listed, as sequenced in a study of brain T cells in children with intractable seizures. The protocol was immunoSEQ multiplex PCR, while the TCRdb copy is restricted to in-frame clones and leaves out a portion. The data hold about 320,000 clones, with 93% observed a single time. This sample's time point: blood from clinic visit 5 months post-surgery; TSC patient then seizure free. This sample comprised peripheral blood, obtained 4 to 6 months after surgery. Source of these receptors: a boy younger than two with tuberous sclerosis and intractable seizures.

The chain couples TRBV29-1 to TRBJ1-2, with a tentative D call TRBD1 (6 bases). CDR3 length: 14 residues. V lost 7 bases and J 7 bases, leaving 22 bases between the germline ends. Looked up from germline, CDR1 is SQVTM and CDR2 is ANQGSEA. CDR3 amino acids: CSASDPDRIGGYTF. CDR3 in DNA: TGCAGCGCCTCCGATCCAGACAGGATCGGTGGCTACACCTTC.

This clone has a single count. The chain employs TRBV5-4 and TRBJ1-4, with a weak D call TRBD1 (5 bases). There are 17 residues in the CDR3. Germline V gene sequence: CDR1 SGHNT, CDR2 YYREEE (reference sequence). Trimming left V 5 bases short and J 5 bases short, with 22 bases between. The DNA of the CDR3 is TGTGCCAGCAGTCTAAACCCCTTCGGGACCGGAAATGAAAAACTGTTTTTT. Protein product: CASSLNPFGTGNEKLFF.

With regard to this clone: Within the sample, other DNA sequences also encode this same CDR3. V and J are TRBV6-5 and TRBJ2-7, with no clear D. Germline V gene lookup returns CDR1 MNHEY and CDR2 SVGAGI. Trimming shortened V by 10 bases and J by 4 bases, and 11 bases separated the two germline ends. This CDR3 is 11 amino acids long. The CDR3 sequence is CATLSLYEQYF. The CDR3 nucleotides are TGTGCCACCCTTTCTCTGTACGAGCAGTACTTC.

This chain joins TRBV6-5 and TRBJ1-4; TRBD1 matches at 9 bases. V dropped 7 bases and J dropped 3; count of bases not matched to a gene: 6. Germline CDR1 is MNHEY and CDR2 is SVGAGI. This CDR3 is built from 15 residues. The CDR3 region is CASTATGGPNEKLFF. The CDR3 DNA is TGTGCCAGCACCGCGACAGGGGGGCCTAATGAAAAACTGTTTTTT.

This chain joins TRBV19 and TRBJ2-7; possibly TRBD1 for D (7 bases). Trimming cost V 3 bases and J 6 bases, with 15 bases left between them. The V gene's germline CDR1 is LNHDA and CDR2 SQIVND (reference sequence). The CDR3 totals 14 residues. CDR3 nucleotides: TGTGCCAGTAGTATGGCGGGGACAGTTGGCGAGCAGTACTTC. Amino acids: CASSMAGTVGEQYF.

V gene TRBV9 combines with J gene TRBJ2-7; 10 bases fit TRBD2. Germline V gene sequence: CDR1 SGDLS, CDR2 YYNGEE. This CDR3 has 17 amino acids. V was pared by 4 bases and J by 2 bases, with 12 bases of the junction left unmatched. The CDR3 sequence is CASSKQAGTSVTYEQYF. The CDR3 region has the DNA TGTGCCAGCAGCAAGCAGGCCGGGACTAGCGTTACCTACGAGCAGTACTTC. The full variable domain, in which reference TRBV9 and TRBJ2-7 provide the parts outside the CDR3, is DSGVTQTPKHLITATGQRVTLRCSPRSGDLSVYWYQQSLDQGLQFLIQYYNGEERAKGNILERFSAQQFPDLHSELNLSSLELGDSALYFCASSKQAGTSVTYEQYFGPGTRLTVT.

The V and J genes are TRBV5-8 and TRBJ1-1, with 7 bases fitting TRBD1. The germline gives CDR1 SGHTS, CDR2 YDEGEE. V gave up 1 base and J gave up 1 base; unmatched junction bases: 13. The CDR3 is made up of 18 amino acids. CDR3 sequence (DNA): TGTGCCAGCAGCTTGAGACAGGGCTCCTTTATCTCGAACACTGAAGCTTTCTTT. The encoded protein is CASSLRQGSFISNTEAFF.

The genes are TRBV5-6 and TRBJ2-3, with D perhaps TRBD2 (7 bases). The germline gives CDR1 SGHDT, CDR2 YYEEEE. Trimming shortened V by 4 bases and J by 2 bases, and 17 bases separated the two germline ends. CDR3 length: 16 residues. The CDR3, as DNA: TGTGCCAGCAGCCCCCGAGGGGGGGCTTTCACAGATACGCAGTATTTT. As protein: CASSPRGGAFTDTQYF.

The genes are TRBV28 and TRBJ2-5; 9 nucleotides align to TRBD1. V lost 6 bases to trimming and J lost 4 bases; unmatched junction nucleotides: 9. CDR3 size: 15 residues. Germline CDR1 MDHEN, CDR2 SYDVKM. The CDR3 region is CASSRRDRDVETQYF. DNA for the CDR3: TGTGCCAGCAGCCGCCGGGACAGGGACGTAGAGACCCAGTACTTC.

The V call is TRBV4-1, the J call TRBJ2-1; D uncertain. CDR3 length equals 13 residues. With 5 bases removed from V and 8 bases from J, the gap between germline ends came to 13 bases. Germline-derived CDR1 and CDR2 are MGHRA and YSYEKL. The CDR3 sequence is CASSLQSLDEQFF. The CDR3 bases are TGCGCCAGCAGCTTACAGAGTCTCGATGAGCAGTTCTTC.

This chain links TRBV11-2 with TRBJ1-1; D is ambiguous. CDR3 length equals 14 residues. V shed 5 bases and J shed 2 bases, with 12 bases lying between them. Germline CDR1 SGHAT, CDR2 FQNNGV. The CDR3 loop is CASSHDGINTEAFF. The CDR3 DNA reads as TGTGCCAGCAGCCACGACGGGATTAACACTGAAGCTTTCTTT. Complete variable domain (other parts from reference TRBV11-2 and TRBJ1-1): EAGVAQSPRYKIIEKRQSVAFWCNPISGHATLYWYQQILGQGPKLLIQFQNNGVVDDSQLPKDRFSAERLKGVDSTLKIQPAKLEDSAVYLCASSHDGINTEAFFGQGTRLTVV.

A single count supports this clone. This chain connects TRBV6-1 to TRBJ1-6, with D uncertain. There are 15 residues in the CDR3. Between the trimmed V and J ends, which lost 1 base and 10 bases, there was a span of 14 bases. Per germline, CDR1 MNHNS and CDR2 SASEGT. The CDR3 nucleotides read TGTGCCAGCAGTGAAGTAGTATCCATGGGCTCACCCCTCCACTTT. It codes for CASSEVVSMGSPLHF.

CDR3 amino acids: CASSQGQHVGRGLTNYGYTF. Here the CDR3 DNA reads TGCGCCAGCAGCCAAGGACAACACGTTGGCAGGGGATTAACTAACTATGGCTACACCTTC. This chain connects TRBV4-1 to TRBJ1-2; a weak D match, TRBD1 (6 bases). Trimming removed 1 base from V and 0 bases from J, with 24 bases in between. The CDR3 is made up of 20 amino acids. Germline loops: CDR1 MGHRA, CDR2 YSYEKL.

The gene calls are TRBV5-5 and TRBJ2-2, with no clear D. Trimming removed 1 base at V and 10 bases at J, with 8 bases between. From germline, CDR1 is SGHKS and CDR2 YYEKEE (reference sequence). The CDR3 runs 12 residues. CDR3 coding DNA: TGTGCCAGCAGCTTGATTTTAGAGGAGCTGTTTTTT. It yields the protein CASSLILEELFF.